The sequence of this T cell receptor (beta chain) was determined in a study of cytomegalovirus exposure and HLA in healthy donors. Overall study findings and caveats: In an earlier analysis, productive rearrangement rates for most beta V segments clustered near 87% or 30%.

PCR used 60 Vbeta primers and 13 Jbeta primers. The repertoire was sequenced with immunoSEQ multiplex PCR; TCRdb's copy has only in-frame clones and lacks some. The sample shows some 150,000 clones, roughly 80% of them seen only once. In germline, CDR1 is SGHRS, CDR2 YFSETQ. CDR3 size: 14 residues. Between the trimmed V and J ends, which lost 4 bases and 4 bases, there was a span of 14 bases. As regards this clone: The antigen is undetermined.

This clonotype originated in a woman in her 30s in good health and CMV-seropositive. The chain uses TRBV5-1 and TRBJ1-2, with a weak D call TRBD1 (6 bases). The specimen was PBMCs. CDR3 DNA sequence: TGCGCCAGCAGCCGTAGGGGGGGCCTCTATGGCTACACCTTC. This sequence encodes CASSRRGGLYGYTF.